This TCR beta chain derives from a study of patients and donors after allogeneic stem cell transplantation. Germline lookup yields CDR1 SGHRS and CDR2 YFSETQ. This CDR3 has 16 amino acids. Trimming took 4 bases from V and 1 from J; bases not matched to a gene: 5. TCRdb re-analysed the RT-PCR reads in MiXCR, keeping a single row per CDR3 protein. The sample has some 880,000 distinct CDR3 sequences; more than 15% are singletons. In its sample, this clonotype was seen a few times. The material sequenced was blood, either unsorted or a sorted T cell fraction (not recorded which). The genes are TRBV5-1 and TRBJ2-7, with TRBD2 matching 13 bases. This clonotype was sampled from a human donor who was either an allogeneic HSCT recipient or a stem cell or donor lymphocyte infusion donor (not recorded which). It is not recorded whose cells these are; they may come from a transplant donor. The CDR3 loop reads CASSTGTSGASYEQYF. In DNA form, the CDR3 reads TGCGCCAGCAGCACCGGGACTAGCGGGGCTTCCTACGAGCAGTACTTC.